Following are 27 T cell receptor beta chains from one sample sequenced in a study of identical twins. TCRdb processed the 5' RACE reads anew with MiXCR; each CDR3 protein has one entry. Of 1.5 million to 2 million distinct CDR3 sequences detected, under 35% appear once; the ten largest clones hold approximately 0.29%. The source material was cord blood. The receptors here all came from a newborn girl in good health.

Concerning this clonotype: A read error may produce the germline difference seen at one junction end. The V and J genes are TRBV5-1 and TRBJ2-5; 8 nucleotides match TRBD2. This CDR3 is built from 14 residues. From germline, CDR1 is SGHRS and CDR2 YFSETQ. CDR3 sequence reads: CASSVGGAYNEQYF. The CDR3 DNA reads TGTGCCAGCAGCGTCGGGGGGGCCTACAATGAGCAGTACTTC. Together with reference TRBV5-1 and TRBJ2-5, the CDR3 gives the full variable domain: KAGVTQTPRYLIKTRGQQVTLSCSPISGHRSVSWYQQTPGQGLQFLFEYFSETQRNKGNFPGRFSGRQFSNSRSEMNVSTLELGDSALYLCASSVGGAYNEQYFGPGTRLLVL.

The CDR3 reads CASTLLFTSGGNEQFF. CDR3 nucleotide sequence: TGTGCCAGCACCCTCCTCTTCACTAGCGGGGGCAATGAGCAGTTCTTC. This chain joins TRBV12-3 or TRBV12-4 and TRBJ2-1, with TRBD2 matching 11 bases. This CDR3 spans 16 amino acids. V was clipped by 7 bases and J by 6 bases; unmatched bases: 11.

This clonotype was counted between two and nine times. The CDR3 protein is CASSRRGASDEQFF. Written as DNA, the CDR3 is TGTGCCAGCAGCCGTCGGGGAGCCTCCGATGAGCAGTTCTTC. The chain uses TRBV4-2 and TRBJ2-1; tentative D call: TRBD2 (5 bases). V lost 4 bases to trimming and J lost 8 bases, with 15 bases between them. Per the germline V gene, CDR1 is LGHNA and CDR2 is YNFKEQ. The CDR3 spans 14 residues.

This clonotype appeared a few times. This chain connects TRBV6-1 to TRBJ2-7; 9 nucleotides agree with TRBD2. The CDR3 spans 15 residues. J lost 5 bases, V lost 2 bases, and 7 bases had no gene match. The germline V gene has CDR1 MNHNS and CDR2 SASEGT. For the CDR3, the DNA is TGTGCCAGCAGTGAATCCGCGGGGGGGGCTAACGAGCAGTACTTC. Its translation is CASSESAGGANEQYF.

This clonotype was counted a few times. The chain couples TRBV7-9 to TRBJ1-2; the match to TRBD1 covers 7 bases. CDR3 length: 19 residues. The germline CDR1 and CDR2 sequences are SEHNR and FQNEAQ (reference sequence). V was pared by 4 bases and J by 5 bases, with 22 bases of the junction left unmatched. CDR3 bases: TGTGCCAGCAGCTGGTTCGGGAGGGGGCTGACGATTCTACCTTATGGCTACACCTTC. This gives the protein CASSWFGRGLTILPYGYTF. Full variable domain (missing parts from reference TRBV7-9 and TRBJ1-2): DTGVSQNPRHKITKRGQNVTFRCDPISEHNRLYWYRQTLGQGPEFLTYFQNEAQLEKSRLLSDRFSAERPKGSFSTLEIQRTEQGDSAMYLCASSWFGRGLTILPYGYTFGSGTRLTVV.

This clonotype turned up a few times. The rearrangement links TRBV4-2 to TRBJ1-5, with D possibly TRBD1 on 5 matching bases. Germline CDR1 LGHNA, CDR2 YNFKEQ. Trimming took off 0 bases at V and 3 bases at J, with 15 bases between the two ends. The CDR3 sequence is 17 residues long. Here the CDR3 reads CASSQEGRGGYNQPQHF. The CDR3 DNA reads TGTGCCAGCAGCCAAGAGGGAAGGGGAGGCTACAATCAGCCCCAGCATTTT.

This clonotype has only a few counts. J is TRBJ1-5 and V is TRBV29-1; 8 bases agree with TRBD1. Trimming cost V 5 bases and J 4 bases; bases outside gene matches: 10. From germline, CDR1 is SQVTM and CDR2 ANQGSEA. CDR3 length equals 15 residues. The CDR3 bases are TGCAGCGTTCAATGGTCGGGACAGGCTAATCAGCCCCAGCATTTT. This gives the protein CSVQWSGQANQPQHF.

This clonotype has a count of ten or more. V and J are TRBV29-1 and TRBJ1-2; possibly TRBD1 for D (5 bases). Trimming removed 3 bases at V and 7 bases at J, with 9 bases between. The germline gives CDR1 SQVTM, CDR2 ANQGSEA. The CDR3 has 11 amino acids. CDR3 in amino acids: CSVEDTGGYTF. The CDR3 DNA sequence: TGCAGCGTTGAGGACACAGGTGGCTACACCTTC.

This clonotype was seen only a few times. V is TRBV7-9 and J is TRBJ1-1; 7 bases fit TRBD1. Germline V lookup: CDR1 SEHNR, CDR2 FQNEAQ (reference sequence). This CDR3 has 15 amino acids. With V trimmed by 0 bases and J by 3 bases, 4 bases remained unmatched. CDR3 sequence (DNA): TGTGCCAGCAGCTTAGCGCAGGGGGATCACACTGAAGCTTTCTTT. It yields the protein CASSLAQGDHTEAFF. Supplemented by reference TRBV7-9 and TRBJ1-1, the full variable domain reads DTGVSQNPRHKITKRGQNVTFRCDPISEHNRLYWYRQTLGQGPEFLTYFQNEAQLEKSRLLSDRFSAERPKGSFSTLEIQRTEQGDSAMYLCASSLAQGDHTEAFFGQGTRLTVV.

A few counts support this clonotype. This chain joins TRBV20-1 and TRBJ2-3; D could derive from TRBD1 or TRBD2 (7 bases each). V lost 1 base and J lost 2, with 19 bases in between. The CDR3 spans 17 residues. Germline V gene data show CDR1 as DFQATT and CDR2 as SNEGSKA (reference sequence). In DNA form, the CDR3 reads TGCAGTGCTAGAGGCCAGGGGGGGGTCAAGTTCACAGATACGCAGTATTTT. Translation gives CSARGQGGVKFTDTQYF.

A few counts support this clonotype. For the CDR3, the DNA is TGTGCCAGCAGTTTTAACAGGGGAATGAACACTGAAGCTTTCTTT. Its translation is CASSFNRGMNTEAFF. This rearrangement joins TRBV12-3 or TRBV12-4 to TRBJ1-1, with 7 bases fitting TRBD1. V trimming: 3 bases; J trimming: 0 bases; junction bases outside the gene matches: 4. The CDR3 has 15 residues.

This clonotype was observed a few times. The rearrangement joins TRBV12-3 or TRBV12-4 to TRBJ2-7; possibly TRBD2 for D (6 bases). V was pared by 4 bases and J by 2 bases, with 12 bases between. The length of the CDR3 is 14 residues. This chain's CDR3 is CASSWGGEAYEQYF. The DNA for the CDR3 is TGTGCCAGCAGTTGGGGCGGGGAGGCCTACGAGCAGTACTTC.

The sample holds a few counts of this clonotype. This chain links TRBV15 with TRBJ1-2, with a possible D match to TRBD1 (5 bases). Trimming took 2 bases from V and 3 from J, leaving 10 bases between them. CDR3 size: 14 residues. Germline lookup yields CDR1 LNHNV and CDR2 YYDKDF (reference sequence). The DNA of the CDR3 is TGTGCCACCAGCAGAAGGTCAGGGTACTATGGCTACACCTTC. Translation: CATSRRSGYYGYTF.

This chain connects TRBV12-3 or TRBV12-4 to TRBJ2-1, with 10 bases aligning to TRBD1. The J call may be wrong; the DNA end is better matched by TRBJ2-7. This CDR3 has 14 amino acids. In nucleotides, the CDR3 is TGTGCCAGCACCCCTGGACAGGGGGACAATGAGCAGTACTTC. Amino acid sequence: CASTPGQGDNEQYF.

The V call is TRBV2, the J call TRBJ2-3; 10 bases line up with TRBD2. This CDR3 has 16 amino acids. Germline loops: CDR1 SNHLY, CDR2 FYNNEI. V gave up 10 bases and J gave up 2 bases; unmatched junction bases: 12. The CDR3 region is CAIPHPSGSFTDTQYF. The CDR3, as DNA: TGTGCCATCCCCCACCCTAGCGGGAGTTTCACAGATACGCAGTATTTT.

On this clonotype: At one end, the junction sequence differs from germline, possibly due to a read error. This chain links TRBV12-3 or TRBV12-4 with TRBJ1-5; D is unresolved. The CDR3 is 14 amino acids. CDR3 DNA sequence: TGTGCCAGCAGCCCTAGGGTTGGCAATCAGCTCCAGCATTTT. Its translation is CASSPRVGNQLQHF.

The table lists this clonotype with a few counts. CDR3 loop: CASTPQYRGVEQYF. The CDR3 DNA sequence: TGTGCCAGCACCCCACAGTACAGGGGAGTCGAGCAGTACTTC. The chain uses TRBV25-1 and TRBJ2-4; TRBD1 matches at 7 bases. The better agreement between TRBJ2-7 and the DNA end casts doubt on the J call. Germline CDR1 reads MGHDK; CDR2 reads SYGVNS. The CDR3 runs to 14 residues.

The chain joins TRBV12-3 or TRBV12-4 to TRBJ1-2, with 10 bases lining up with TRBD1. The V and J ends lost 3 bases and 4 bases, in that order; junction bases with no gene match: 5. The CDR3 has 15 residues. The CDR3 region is CASSLGDRGIYGYTF. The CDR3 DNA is TGTGCCAGCAGTTTGGGGGACAGGGGTATCTATGGCTACACCTTC.

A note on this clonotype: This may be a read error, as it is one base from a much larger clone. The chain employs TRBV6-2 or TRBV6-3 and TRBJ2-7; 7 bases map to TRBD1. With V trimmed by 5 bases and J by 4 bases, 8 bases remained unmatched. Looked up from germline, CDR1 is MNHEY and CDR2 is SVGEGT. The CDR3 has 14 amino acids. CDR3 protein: CASSAGGQEYEQYF. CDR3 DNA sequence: TGTGCCAGCAGTGCCGGAGGACAGGAGTACGAGCAGTACTTC.

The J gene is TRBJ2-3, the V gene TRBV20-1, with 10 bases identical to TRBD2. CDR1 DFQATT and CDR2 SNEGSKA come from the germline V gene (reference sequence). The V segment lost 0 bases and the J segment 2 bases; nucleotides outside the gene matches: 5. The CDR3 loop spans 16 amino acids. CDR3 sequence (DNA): TGCAGTGCTAGAGATTCCGGGACTAGCGCCACAGATACGCAGTATTTT. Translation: CSARDSGTSATDTQYF.

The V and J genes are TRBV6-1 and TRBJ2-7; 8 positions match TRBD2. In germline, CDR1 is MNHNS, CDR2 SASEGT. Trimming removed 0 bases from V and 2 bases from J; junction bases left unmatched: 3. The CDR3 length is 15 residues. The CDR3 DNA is TGTGCCAGCAGTGAAGCGTACGGGGGGGCCTACGAGCAGTACTTC. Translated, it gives CASSEAYGGAYEQYF.

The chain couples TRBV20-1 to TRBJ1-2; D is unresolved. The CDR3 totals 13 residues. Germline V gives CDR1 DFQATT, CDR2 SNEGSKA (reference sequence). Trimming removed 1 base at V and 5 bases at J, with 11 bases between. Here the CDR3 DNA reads TGCAGTGCTAGAGGAGGGCAGGAGTATGGCTACACCTTC. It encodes CSARGGQEYGYTF.

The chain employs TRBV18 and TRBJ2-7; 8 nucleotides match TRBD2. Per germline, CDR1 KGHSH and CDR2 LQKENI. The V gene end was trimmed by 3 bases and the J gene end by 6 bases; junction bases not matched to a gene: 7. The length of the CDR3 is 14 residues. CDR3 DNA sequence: TGTGCCAGCTCACCGATGGGACTAGTAGGCGAGCAGTACTTC. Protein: CASSPMGLVGEQYF.

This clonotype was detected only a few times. CDR3 in amino acids: CSVEGRGRNTEAFF. Written as DNA, the CDR3 is TGCAGCGTTGAAGGCAGGGGGCGGAACACTGAAGCTTTCTTT. The rearrangement uses TRBV29-1 and TRBJ1-1, with 8 positions matching TRBD1. V was pared by 1 base and J by 1 base, with 2 bases of the junction left unmatched. The length of the CDR3 is 14 residues. CDR1 and CDR2 (germline): SQVTM, ANQGSEA. The full variable domain, with the rest looked up from reference TRBV29-1 and TRBJ1-1, is SAVISQKPSRDICQRGTSLTIQCQVDSQVTMMFWYRQQPGQSLTLIATANQGSEATYESGFVIDKFPISRPNLTFSTLTVSNMSPEDSSIYLCSVEGRGRNTEAFFGQGTRLTVV.

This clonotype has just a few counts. The DNA for the CDR3 is TGTGCCAGCAGTTACTATGACACTATGAACACTGAAGCTTTCTTT. Its protein is CASSYYDTMNTEAFF. This chain links TRBV6-5 with TRBJ1-1; D unresolved. Trimming stripped 1 base from V and 0 bases from J, with 9 bases between. CDR3 size: 15 residues. Per germline, CDR1 MNHEY and CDR2 SVGAGI.

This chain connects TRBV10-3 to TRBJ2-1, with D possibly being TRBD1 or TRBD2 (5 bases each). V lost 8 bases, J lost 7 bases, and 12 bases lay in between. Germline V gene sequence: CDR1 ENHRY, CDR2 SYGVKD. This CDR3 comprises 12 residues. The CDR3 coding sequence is TGTGCCATCGGCAGGGAGTGGAATGAGCAGTTCTTC. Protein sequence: CAIGREWNEQFF.

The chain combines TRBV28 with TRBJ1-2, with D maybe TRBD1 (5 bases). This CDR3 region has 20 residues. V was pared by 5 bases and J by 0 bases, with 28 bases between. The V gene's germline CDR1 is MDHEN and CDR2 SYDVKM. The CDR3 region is CASSDVLAAKVGDTNYGYTF. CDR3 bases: TGTGCCAGCAGTGACGTCTTGGCCGCCAAGGTGGGGGATACTAACTATGGCTACACCTTC.